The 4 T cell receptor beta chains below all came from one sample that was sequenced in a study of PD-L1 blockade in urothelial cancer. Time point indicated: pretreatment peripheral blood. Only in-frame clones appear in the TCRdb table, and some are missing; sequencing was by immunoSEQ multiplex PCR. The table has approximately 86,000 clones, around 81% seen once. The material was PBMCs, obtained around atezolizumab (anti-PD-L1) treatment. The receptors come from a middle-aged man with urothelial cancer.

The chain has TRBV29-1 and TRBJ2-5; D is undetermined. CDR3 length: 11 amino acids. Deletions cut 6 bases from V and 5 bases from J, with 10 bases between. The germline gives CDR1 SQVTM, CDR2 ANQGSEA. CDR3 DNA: TGCAGCGTAGAACTGTTGGAGACCCAGTACTTC. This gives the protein CSVELLETQYF.

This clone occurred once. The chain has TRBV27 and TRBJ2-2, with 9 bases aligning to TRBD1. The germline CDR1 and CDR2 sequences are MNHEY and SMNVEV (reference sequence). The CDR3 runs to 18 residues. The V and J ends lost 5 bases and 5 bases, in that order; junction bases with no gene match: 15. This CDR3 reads CASSLEISHRGPTGELFF. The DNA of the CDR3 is TGTGCCAGCAGTCTAGAGATTTCCCACAGGGGGCCTACCGGGGAGCTGTTTTTT.

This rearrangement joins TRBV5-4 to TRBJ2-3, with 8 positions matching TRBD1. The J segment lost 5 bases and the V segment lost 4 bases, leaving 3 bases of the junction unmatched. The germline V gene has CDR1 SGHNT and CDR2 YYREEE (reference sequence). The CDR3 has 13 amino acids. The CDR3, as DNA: TGTGCCAGCAGCAAAGACAGGGGAGATACGCAGTATTTT. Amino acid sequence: CASSKDRGDTQYF.

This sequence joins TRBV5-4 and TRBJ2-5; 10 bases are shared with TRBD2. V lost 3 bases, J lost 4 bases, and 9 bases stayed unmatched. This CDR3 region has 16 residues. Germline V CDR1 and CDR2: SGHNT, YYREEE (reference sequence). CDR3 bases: TGTGCCAGCAGCTCGCTGGGACTAGCGTCGGGAGAGACCCAGTACTTC. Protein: CASSSLGLASGETQYF.